This TCR beta chain was captured in a study of blood T cell repertoires in COVID-19. Germline CDR1 is SGHTA and CDR2 is FQGNSA. With 4 bases removed from V and 7 bases from J, the gap between germline ends came to 11 bases. This CDR3 contains 12 residues. The table came from immunoSEQ multiplex PCR; TCRdb's copy has only in-frame clones and leaves some out. This sample carries a few hundred thousand clones, approximately 90% of them seen once, and the ten largest clones take around 2%. Sequenced material: PBMCs or T cells enriched from blood (not recorded which). This sequence originates from a woman aged 55-70 years in a cohort exposed to, infected with or recovered from COVID-19 (not recorded which). The V call is TRBV7-2, the J call TRBJ2-7, with D possibly matching TRBD2 (6 bases). In DNA form, the CDR3 reads TGTGCCAGCAGCTCGTATAGCGGTGAGCAGTACTTC. This codes for CASSSYSGEQYF.